This record covers a single TCR beta chain. The data were produced by immunoSEQ multiplex PCR, yet TCRdb's version contains in-frame clones alone and is incomplete. The table has around 60,000 clones, around 92% seen once. The data were taken from a study of a mutant IDH1 vaccine in newly diagnosed glioma. Study context: Treated patients, about 60% male and around 40% female, averaged 40.4 years of age. Patients had received radiotherapy, temozolomide, or both previously, most receiving both.

CDR3 length: 14 residues. The V end was cut by 3 bases, the J end by 6 bases, with 15 bases between. Germline CDR1 and CDR2: MNHEY and SMNVEV (reference sequence). Time point meaning: baseline, week 1 (first vaccination visit). Treatment in this sample: pre-vaccination baseline after standard-of-care therapy. New WHO grade 3 or 4 astrocytomas that were IDH1-mutant and ATRX-lost had been found in donors. This material consisted of PBMCs, taken from a glioma patient treated with radiotherapy, temozolomide or both. This chain joins TRBV27 and TRBJ2-7, with D hard to call. The source is a middle-aged man with glioma. In DNA form, the CDR3 reads TGTGCCAGCAGTTTTCTGGGCCCATACTCCGAGCAGTACTTC. This encodes CASSFLGPYSEQYF.